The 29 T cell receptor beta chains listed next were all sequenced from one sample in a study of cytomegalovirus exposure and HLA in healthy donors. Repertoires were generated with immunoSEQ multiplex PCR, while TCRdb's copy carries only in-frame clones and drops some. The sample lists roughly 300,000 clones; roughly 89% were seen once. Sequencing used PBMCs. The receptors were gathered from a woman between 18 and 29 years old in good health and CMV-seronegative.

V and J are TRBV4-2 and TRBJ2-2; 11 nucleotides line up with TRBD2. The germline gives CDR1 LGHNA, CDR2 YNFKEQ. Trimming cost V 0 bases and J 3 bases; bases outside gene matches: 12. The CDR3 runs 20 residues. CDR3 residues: CASSQDMLAGGLGDTGELFF. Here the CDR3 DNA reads TGTGCCAGCAGCCAAGATATGCTAGCGGGAGGATTAGGTGACACCGGGGAGCTGTTTTTT.

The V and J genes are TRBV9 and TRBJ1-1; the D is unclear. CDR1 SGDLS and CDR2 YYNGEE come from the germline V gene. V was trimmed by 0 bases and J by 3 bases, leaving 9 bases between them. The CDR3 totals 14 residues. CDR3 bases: TGTGCCAGCAGCGTAGTCGGGAAGGACACTGAAGCTTTCTTT. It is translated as CASSVVGKDTEAFF.

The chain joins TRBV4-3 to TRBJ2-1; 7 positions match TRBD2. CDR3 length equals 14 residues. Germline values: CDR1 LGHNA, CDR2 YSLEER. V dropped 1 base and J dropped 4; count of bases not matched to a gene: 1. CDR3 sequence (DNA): TGCGCCAGCAGCCAAGGAGCGGGGTACAATGAGCAGTTCTTC. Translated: CASSQGAGYNEQFF.

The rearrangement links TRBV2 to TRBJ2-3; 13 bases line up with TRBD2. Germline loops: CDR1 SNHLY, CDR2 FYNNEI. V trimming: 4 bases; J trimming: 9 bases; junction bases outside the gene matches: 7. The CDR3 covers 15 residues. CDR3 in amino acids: CASSAGLAGRETQYF. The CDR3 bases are TGTGCCAGCAGTGCGGGACTAGCGGGGAGGGAGACGCAGTATTTT.

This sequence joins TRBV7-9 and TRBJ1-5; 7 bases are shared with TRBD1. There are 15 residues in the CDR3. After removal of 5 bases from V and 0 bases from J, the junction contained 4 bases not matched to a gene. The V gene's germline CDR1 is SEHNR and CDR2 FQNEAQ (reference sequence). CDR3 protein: CASSQGQSSNQPQHF. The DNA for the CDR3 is TGTGCCAGCAGCCAGGGACAGAGTAGCAATCAGCCCCAGCATTTT.

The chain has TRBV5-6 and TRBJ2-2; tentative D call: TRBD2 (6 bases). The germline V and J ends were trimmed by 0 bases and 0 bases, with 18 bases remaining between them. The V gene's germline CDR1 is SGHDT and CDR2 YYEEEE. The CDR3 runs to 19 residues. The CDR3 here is CASSLAPLDYASNTGELFF. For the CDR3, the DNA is TGTGCCAGCAGCTTGGCCCCCCTGGACTACGCCTCGAACACCGGGGAGCTGTTTTTT.

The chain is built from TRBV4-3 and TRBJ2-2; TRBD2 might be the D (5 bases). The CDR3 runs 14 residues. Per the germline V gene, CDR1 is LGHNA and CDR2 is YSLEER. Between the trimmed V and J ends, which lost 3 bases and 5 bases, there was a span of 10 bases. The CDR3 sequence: CASSQGSGTGELFF. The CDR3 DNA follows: TGCGCCAGCAGCCAGGGCTCGGGAACCGGGGAGCTGTTTTTT.

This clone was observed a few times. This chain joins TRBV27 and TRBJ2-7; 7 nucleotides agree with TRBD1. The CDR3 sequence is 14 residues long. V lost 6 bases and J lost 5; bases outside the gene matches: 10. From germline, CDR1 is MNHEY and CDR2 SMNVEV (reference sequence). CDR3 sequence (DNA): TGTGCCAGCAGGAAACCGGGACAGACCCACGAGCAGTACTTC. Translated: CASRKPGQTHEQYF.

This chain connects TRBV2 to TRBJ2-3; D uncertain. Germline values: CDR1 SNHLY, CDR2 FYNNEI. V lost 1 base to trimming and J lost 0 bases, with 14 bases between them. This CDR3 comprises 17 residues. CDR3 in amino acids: CASSEGTLVVSTDTQYF. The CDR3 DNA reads TGTGCCAGCAGTGAAGGAACCCTAGTAGTGAGCACAGATACGCAGTATTTT. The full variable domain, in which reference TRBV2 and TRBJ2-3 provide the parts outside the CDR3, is EPEVTQTPSHQVTQMGQEVILRCVPISNHLYFYWYRQILGQKVEFLVSFYNNEISEKSEIFDDQFSVERPDGSNFTLKIRSTKLEDSAMYFCASSEGTLVVSTDTQYFGPGTRLTVL.

CDR3: CASRKQGGSYEQYF. Here the CDR3 DNA reads TGTGCCAGCAGGAAACAGGGGGGCAGCTACGAGCAGTACTTC. The chain has TRBV5-6 and TRBJ2-7; 8 nucleotides align to TRBD1. With 5 bases clipped from V and 3 bases from J, the junction kept 7 bases outside the gene matches. CDR1 and CDR2 from the germline V gene are SGHDT and YYEEEE. CDR3 length equals 14 residues. Variable domain in full (rest from reference TRBV5-6 and TRBJ2-7): DAGVTQSPTHLIKTRGQQVTLRCSPKSGHDTVSWYQQALGQGPQFIFQYYEEEERQRGNFPDRFSGHQFPNYSSELNVNALLLGDSALYLCASRKQGGSYEQYFGPGTRLTVT.

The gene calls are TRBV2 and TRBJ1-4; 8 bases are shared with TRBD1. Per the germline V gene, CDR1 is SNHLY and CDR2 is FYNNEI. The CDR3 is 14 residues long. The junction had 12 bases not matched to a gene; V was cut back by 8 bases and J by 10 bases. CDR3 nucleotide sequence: TGTGCCAGCGAAGATTCAGGGGGCTCAGGAAAACTGTTTTTT. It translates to CASEDSGGSGKLFF.

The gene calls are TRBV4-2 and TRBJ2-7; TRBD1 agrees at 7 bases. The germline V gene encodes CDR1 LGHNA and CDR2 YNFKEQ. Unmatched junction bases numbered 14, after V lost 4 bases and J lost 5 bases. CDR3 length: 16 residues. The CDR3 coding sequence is TGTGCCAGCAGCCCACTGACAGGGCAAATACTTGACGAGCAGTACTTC. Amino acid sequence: CASSPLTGQILDEQYF.

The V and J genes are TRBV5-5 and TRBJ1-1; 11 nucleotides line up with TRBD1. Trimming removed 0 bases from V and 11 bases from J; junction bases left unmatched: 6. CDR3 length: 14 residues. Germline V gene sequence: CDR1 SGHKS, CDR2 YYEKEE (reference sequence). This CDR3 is CASSLEDRGQAAFF. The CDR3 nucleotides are TGTGCCAGCAGCTTGGAGGACAGGGGGCAGGCGGCTTTCTTT.

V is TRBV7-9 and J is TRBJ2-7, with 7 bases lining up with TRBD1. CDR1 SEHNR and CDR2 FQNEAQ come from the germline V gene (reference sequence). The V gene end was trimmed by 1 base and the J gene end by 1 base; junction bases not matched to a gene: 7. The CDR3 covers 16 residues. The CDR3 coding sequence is TGTGCCAGCAGCTTAGTCCTGACAGGGTTTTCCTACGAGCAGTACTTC. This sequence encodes CASSLVLTGFSYEQYF.

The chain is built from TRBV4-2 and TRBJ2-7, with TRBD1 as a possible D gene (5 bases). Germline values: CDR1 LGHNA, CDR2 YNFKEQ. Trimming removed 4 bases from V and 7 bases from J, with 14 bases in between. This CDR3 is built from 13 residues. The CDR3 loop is CASSLKGGAEQYF. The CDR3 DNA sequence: TGTGCCAGCAGCCTCAAAGGTGGGGCTGAGCAGTACTTC.

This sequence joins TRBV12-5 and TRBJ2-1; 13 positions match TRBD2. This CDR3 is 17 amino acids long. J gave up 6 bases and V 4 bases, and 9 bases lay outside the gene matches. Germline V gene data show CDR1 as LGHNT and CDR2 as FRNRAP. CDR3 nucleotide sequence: TGTGCTAGTGGTTCCGGACTAGCGGGAGTTTCGGTCAATGAGCAGTTCTTC. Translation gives CASGSGLAGVSVNEQFF.

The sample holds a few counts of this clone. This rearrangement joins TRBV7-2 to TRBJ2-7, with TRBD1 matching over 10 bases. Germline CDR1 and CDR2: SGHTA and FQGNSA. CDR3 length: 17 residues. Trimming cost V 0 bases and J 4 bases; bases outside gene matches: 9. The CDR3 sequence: CASSLAPPGQGRYEQYF. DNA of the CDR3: TGTGCCAGCAGCTTAGCTCCTCCGGGACAGGGGAGATACGAGCAGTACTTC.

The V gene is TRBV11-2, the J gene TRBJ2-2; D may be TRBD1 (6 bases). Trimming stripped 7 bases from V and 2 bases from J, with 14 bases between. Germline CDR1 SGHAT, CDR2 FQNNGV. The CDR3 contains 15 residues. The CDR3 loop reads CASTKVGANTGELFF. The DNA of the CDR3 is TGTGCCAGCACCAAAGTGGGGGCCAACACCGGGGAGCTGTTTTTT.

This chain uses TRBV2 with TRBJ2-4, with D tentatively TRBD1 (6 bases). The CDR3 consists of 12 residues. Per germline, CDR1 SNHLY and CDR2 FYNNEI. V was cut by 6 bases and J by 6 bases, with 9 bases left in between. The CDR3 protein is CASRQQGNIQYF. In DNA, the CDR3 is TGTGCCAGCAGACAACAGGGAAACATTCAGTACTTC.

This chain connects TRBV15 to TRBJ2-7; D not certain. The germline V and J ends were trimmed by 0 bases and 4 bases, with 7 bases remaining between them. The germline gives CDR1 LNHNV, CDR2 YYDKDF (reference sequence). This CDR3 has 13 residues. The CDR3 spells CATSRDGQYEQYF. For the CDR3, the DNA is TGTGCCACCAGCAGAGATGGGCAGTACGAGCAGTACTTC.

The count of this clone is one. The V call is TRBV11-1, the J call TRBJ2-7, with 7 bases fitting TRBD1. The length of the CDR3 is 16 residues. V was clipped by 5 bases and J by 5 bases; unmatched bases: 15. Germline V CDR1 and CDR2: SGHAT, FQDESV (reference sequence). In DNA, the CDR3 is TGTGCCAGCAGCCCCAACCCCCTTGCTCAGGGGGACGAGCAGTACTTC. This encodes CASSPNPLAQGDEQYF.

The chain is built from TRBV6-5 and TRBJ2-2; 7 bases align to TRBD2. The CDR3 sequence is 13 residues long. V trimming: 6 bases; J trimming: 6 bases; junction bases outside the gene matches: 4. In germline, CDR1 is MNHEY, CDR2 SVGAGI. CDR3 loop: CASRREAPGELFF. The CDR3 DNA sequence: TGTGCCAGCAGACGGGAGGCCCCCGGGGAGCTGTTTTTT.

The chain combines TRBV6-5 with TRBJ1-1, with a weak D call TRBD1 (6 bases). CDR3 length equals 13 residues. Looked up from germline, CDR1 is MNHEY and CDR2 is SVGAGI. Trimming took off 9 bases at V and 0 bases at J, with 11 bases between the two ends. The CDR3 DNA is TGTGCCAGACCGACAGGCGTGAACACTGAAGCTTTCTTT. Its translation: CARPTGVNTEAFF.

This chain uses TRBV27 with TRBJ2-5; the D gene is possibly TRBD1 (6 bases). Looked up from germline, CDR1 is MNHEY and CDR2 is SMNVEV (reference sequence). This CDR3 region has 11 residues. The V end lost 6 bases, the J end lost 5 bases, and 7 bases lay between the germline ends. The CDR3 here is CASRTGETQYF. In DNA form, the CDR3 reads TGTGCCAGCAGGACAGGCGAGACCCAGTACTTC.

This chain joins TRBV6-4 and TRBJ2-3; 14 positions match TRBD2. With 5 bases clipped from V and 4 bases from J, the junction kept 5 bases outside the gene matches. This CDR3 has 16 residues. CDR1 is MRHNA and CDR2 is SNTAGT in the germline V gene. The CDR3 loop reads CASSSGLAGAADTQYF. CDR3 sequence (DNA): TGTGCCAGCAGTTCGGGACTAGCGGGAGCTGCAGATACGCAGTATTTT.

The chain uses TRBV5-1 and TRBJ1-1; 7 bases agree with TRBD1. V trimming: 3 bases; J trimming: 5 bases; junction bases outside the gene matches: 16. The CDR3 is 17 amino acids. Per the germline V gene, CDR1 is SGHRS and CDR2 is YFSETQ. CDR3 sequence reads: CASSWVRQGWWGTEAFF. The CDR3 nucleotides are TGCGCCAGCAGCTGGGTGCGACAGGGATGGTGGGGGACTGAAGCTTTCTTT.

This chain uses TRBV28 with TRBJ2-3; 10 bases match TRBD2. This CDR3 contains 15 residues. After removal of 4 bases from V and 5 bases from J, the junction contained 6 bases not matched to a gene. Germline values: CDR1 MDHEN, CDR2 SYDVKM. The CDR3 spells CASSSSGSRRDTQYF. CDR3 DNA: TGTGCCAGCAGTTCTAGCGGGAGCAGGCGAGATACGCAGTATTTT.

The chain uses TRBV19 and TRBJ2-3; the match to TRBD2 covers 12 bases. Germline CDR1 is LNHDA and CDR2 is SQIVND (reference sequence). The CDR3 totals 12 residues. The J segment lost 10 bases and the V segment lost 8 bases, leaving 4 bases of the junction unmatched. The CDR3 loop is CASRTSGTSQYF. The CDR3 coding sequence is TGTGCCAGTCGGACTAGCGGGACGTCGCAGTATTTT. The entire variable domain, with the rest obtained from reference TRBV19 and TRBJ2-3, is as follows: DGGITQSPKYLFRKEGQNVTLSCEQNLNHDAMYWYRQDPGQGLRLIYYSQIVNDFQKGDIAEGYSVSREKKESFPLTVTSAQKNPTAFYLCASRTSGTSQYFGPGTRLTVL.

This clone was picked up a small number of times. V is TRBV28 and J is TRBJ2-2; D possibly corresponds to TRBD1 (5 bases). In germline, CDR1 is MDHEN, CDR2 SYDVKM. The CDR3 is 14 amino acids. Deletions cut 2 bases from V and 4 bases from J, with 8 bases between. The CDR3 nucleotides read TGTGCCAGCAGTTTACGGCAGGGCACCGGGGAGCTGTTTTTT. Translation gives CASSLRQGTGELFF.